The 11 T cell receptor beta chains presented below share a single source sample, sequenced in a study of blood T cell repertoires in COVID-19. The table came from immunoSEQ multiplex PCR; TCRdb's copy has only in-frame clones and leaves some out. This table has some 77,000 clones, roughly 80% appearing once. The specimen was peripheral blood. These receptors were taken from a woman aged 55-69 years with acute or convalescent COVID-19.

In nucleotides, the CDR3 is TGTGCCAGTCGATGGACCGGGGGGGATGGCTACACCTTC. This codes for CASRWTGGDGYTF. The chain employs TRBV19 and TRBJ1-2; possibly TRBD1 for D (5 bases). Trimming left V 8 bases short and J 6 bases short, with 16 bases between. The length of the CDR3 is 13 residues. Germline CDR1 reads LNHDA; CDR2 reads SQIVND (reference sequence). Complete variable domain (other parts from reference TRBV19 and TRBJ1-2): DGGITQSPKYLFRKEGQNVTLSCEQNLNHDAMYWYRQDPGQGLRLIYYSQIVNDFQKGDIAEGYSVSREKKESFPLTVTSAQKNPTAFYLCASRWTGGDGYTFGSGTRLTVV.

The chain uses TRBV3-1 (or the pseudogene TRBV3-2) and TRBJ2-6; 7 nucleotides align to TRBD1. After removal of 0 bases from V and 3 bases from J, the junction contained 8 bases not matched to a gene. The germline CDR1 and CDR2 sequences are LGHDT and YNNKEL (reference sequence). The CDR3 covers 18 residues. The CDR3 region has the DNA TGTGCCAGCAGCCAAGATCGGGCAGGGGGATTTGGGGCCAACGTCCTGACTTTC. Translated: CASSQDRAGGFGANVLTF.

CDR3 DNA sequence: TGCAGTGCTAGTTGGGTAGCGGGCCGCTCCTACAATGAGCAGTTCTTC. The encoded protein is CSASWVAGRSYNEQFF. The V call is TRBV20-1, the J call TRBJ2-1; 7 nucleotides agree with TRBD2. V was pared by 3 bases and J by 0 bases, with 8 bases of the junction left unmatched. This CDR3 contains 16 residues. Germline assignment: CDR1 DFQATT and CDR2 SNEGSKA (reference sequence).

The chain recombines TRBV5-1 with TRBJ2-1, with TRBD2 matching over 13 bases. The V gene's germline CDR1 is SGHRS and CDR2 YFSETQ. Trimming removed 4 bases from V and 14 bases from J; junction bases left unmatched: 9. This CDR3 contains 14 residues. CDR3: CASSPDGLAGVKFF. For the CDR3, the DNA is TGCGCCAGCAGCCCGGATGGACTAGCGGGAGTCAAGTTCTTC.

The genes are TRBV5-1 and TRBJ2-4, with 8 bases aligning to TRBD2. CDR3 size: 15 residues. CDR1 is SGHRS, CDR2 YFSETQ, per germline. The V and J ends lost 2 bases and 7 bases, in that order; junction bases with no gene match: 8. The CDR3 is CASSLGTSTPNIQYF. CDR3 DNA: TGCGCCAGCAGCTTAGGGACTAGTACTCCCAACATTCAGTACTTC.

The V and J genes are TRBV2 and TRBJ1-6; D unclear. This CDR3 region has 13 residues. CDR1 is SNHLY, CDR2 FYNNEI, per germline. Trimming took off 0 bases at V and 7 bases at J, with 4 bases between the two ends. The CDR3 nucleotides read TGTGCCAGCAGTGAAGCGAGGAATTCACCCCTCCACTTT. Its translation is CASSEARNSPLHF.

The chain carries TRBV28 and TRBJ2-3, with D possibly being TRBD1 (5 bases). Trimming stripped 5 bases from V and 0 bases from J, with 15 bases between. From germline, CDR1 is MDHEN and CDR2 SYDVKM. The CDR3 covers 16 residues. The chain's CDR3 is CASSTPTAPSTDTQYF. In DNA form, the CDR3 reads TGTGCCAGCAGTACACCGACAGCACCTAGCACAGATACGCAGTATTTT.

As DNA, the CDR3 is TGTGCCAGCAGTTCCGTGGGACTAGTGGGCGAGCAGTACTTC. Amino acids: CASSSVGLVGEQYF. The V gene is TRBV6-2 or TRBV6-3, the J gene TRBJ2-7; 8 bases match TRBD2. The germline V gene has CDR1 MNHEY and CDR2 SVGEGT. The CDR3 sequence is 14 residues long. V shed 4 bases, J shed 6 bases, and the junction held 8 bases outside the gene matches.

The V gene is TRBV4-1, the J gene TRBJ1-5; D gene unclear. Trimming took 4 bases from V and 4 from J, leaving 11 bases between them. Germline CDR1 and CDR2: MGHRA and YSYEKL. This CDR3 has 14 amino acids. CDR3 sequence: CASSRTDYNQPQHF. CDR3 DNA: TGCGCCAGCAGCCGGACTGATTATAATCAGCCCCAGCATTTT.

This clone appeared once. The chain links TRBV28 to TRBJ1-5; a weak D match, TRBD1 (6 bases). Trimming removed 11 bases from V and 0 bases from J, with 17 bases in between. The CDR3 totals 15 residues. Germline CDR1 and CDR2: MDHEN and SYDVKM. The CDR3 DNA follows: TGTGCCGCTACAAGGGGGTCCTATAGCAATCAGCCCCAGCATTTT. Amino acids: CAATRGSYSNQPQHF.

This clone occurred once. The chain joins TRBV6-5 to TRBJ2-2, with D uncertain. Trimming took 5 bases from V and 6 from J, leaving 16 bases between them. Germline V gene data show CDR1 as MNHEY and CDR2 as SVGAGI. CDR3 length: 15 amino acids. CDR3 in amino acids: CASSPRRSPSGELFF. CDR3 nucleotide sequence: TGTGCCAGCAGTCCCCGAAGGAGCCCGTCCGGGGAGCTGTTTTTT.